The sequence of this T cell receptor beta chain was determined in a study of STAT3 mutations in large granular lymphocyte leukemia. Study-level results: In T-cell large granular lymphocyte leukemia, about half of patients showed multiple immunodominant subclonotypes.

The CDR3 covers 15 residues. Germline CDR1 reads SGHNT; CDR2 reads YYREEE (reference sequence). V was trimmed by 2 bases and J by 2 bases, leaving 10 bases between them. Sequencing used immunoSEQ multiplex PCR; TCRdb keeps in-frame clones, though not all of them. The sample has about 42,000 clones; roughly 81% are singletons. Concerning this clone: The antigen is undetermined.

The sequence was obtained from a human donor with T large granular lymphocyte leukemia. Some clones in this sample may be carry-over from other donors' samples. The chain is built from TRBV5-4 and TRBJ1-4; possibly TRBD1 for D (6 bases). Sequenced sample: PBMCs. This chain's CDR3 is CASSFFGQTNEKLFF. DNA for the CDR3: TGTGCCAGCAGCTTTTTCGGACAGACTAATGAAAAACTGTTTTTT. The variable domain in full, completed from reference TRBV5-4 and TRBJ1-4, reads ETGVTQSPTHLIKTRGQQVTLRCSSQSGHNTVSWYQQALGQGPQFIFQYYREEENGRGNFPPRFSGLQFPNYSSELNVNALELDDSALYLCASSFFGQTNEKLFFGSGTQLSVL.